This TCR beta chain originates from a study of PD-L1 blockade in urothelial cancer. Study-wide background: Individuals in the cohort had been given 0 to 3 earlier chemotherapy regimens. Points from the study as a whole: Patients with durable benefit had greater blood expansion of tumor-associated TCR clones 3 weeks into treatment.

Per-patient samples, pretreatment and on-treatment, numbered 1 to 8. Every PCR received spiked-in synthetic TCR analog templates. Method: immunoSEQ multiplex PCR; TCRdb's copy keeps in-frame clones and lacks some. The data show about 91,000 clones, approximately 90% seen once. V lost 7 bases to trimming and J lost 4 bases; unmatched junction nucleotides: 5. Germline V gene sequence: CDR1 GTSNPN, CDR2 SVGIG (reference sequence). The CDR3 extends over 14 amino acids. As concerns this clone: Its antigen is unidentified.

This rearrangement joins TRBV30 to TRBJ2-1; 12 nucleotides align to TRBD2. The specimen comprised PBMCs, sampled around atezolizumab (anti-PD-L1) treatment. The receptor's source is a man in his 60s with urothelial cancer. This CDR3 is CASQTSGSYNEQFF. The DNA of the CDR3 is TGTGCCTCCCAGACTAGCGGGAGTTACAATGAGCAGTTCTTC.